These 15 T cell receptor beta chains came from one sample sequenced in a study of cytomegalovirus exposure and HLA in healthy donors. The study ran its PCR with 60 Vbeta and 13 Jbeta primers. Measured with immunoSEQ multiplex PCR; TCRdb has only the in-frame clones, and not every one. The table includes fewer than 200,000 clones, around nine tenths detected once. The sample comprised PBMCs. Receptors originate from a woman between 25 and 40 years old in good health and CMV-seronegative.

The sample holds one count of this clone. This chain links TRBV6-6 with TRBJ2-3; a weak D match, TRBD2 (6 bases). This CDR3 comprises 14 residues. V lost 11 bases and J 6 bases, leaving 21 bases between the germline ends. Germline assignment: CDR1 MNHNY and CDR2 SVGAGI (reference sequence). CDR3 bases: TGTGCCGGCGCGGGGCAGTGGGTTCCGGATACGCAGTATTTT. It codes for CAGAGQWVPDTQYF.

The chain links TRBV28 to TRBJ1-2, with a tentative D call TRBD1 (6 bases). The V end was cut by 5 bases, the J end by 10 bases, with 17 bases between. The CDR3 has 13 amino acids. Looked up from germline, CDR1 is MDHEN and CDR2 is SYDVKM. The CDR3 sequence is CASSLLGTINYTF. CDR3 coding DNA: TGTGCCAGCAGTCTACTCGGGACAATCAACTACACCTTC.

The table lists this clone with a count of one. The V and J genes are TRBV5-8 and TRBJ2-1; 8 bases map to TRBD2. The V segment lost 4 bases and the J segment 7 bases; nucleotides outside the gene matches: 16. CDR1 is SGHTS and CDR2 is YDEGEE in the germline V gene. This CDR3 is built from 17 residues. In nucleotides, the CDR3 is TGTGCCAGCAGCACACATAAGACGACTAGCGTTATGAATGAGCAGTTCTTC. Translating gives CASSTHKTTSVMNEQFF.

For the CDR3, the DNA is TGTGCCAGCAGTGAAACTAGCGGGACCTACAATGAGCAGTTCTTC. Translating it yields CASSETSGTYNEQFF. This chain connects TRBV6-1 to TRBJ2-1, with TRBD2 matching over 10 bases. J lost 2 bases, V lost 2 bases, and 0 bases had no gene match. The CDR3 has 15 residues. CDR1 MNHNS and CDR2 SASEGT come from the germline V gene.

The gene calls are TRBV2 and TRBJ1-2; unclear D gene. The ends were cut back, 0 bases at V and 5 bases at J, with 4 bases in the middle. The CDR3 sequence is 12 residues long. Germline CDR1 reads SNHLY; CDR2 reads FYNNEI. In nucleotides, the CDR3 is TGTGCCAGCAGTGAAGCGTATTATGGCTACACCTTC. Its protein product is CASSEAYYGYTF.

The chain employs TRBV10-3 and TRBJ2-3, with 8 bases identical to TRBD2. The CDR3 totals 13 residues. The V gene end was trimmed by 8 bases and the J gene end by 6 bases; junction bases not matched to a gene: 7. Germline-derived CDR1 and CDR2 are ENHRY and SYGVKD. This CDR3 reads CAISGLGWDTQYF. The DNA for the CDR3 is TGTGCCATCTCGGGACTAGGATGGGATACGCAGTATTTT.

The V gene is TRBV18, the J gene TRBJ2-7, with D possibly matching TRBD1 (6 bases). Looked up from germline, CDR1 is KGHSH and CDR2 is LQKENI. This CDR3 region has 14 residues. Trimming shortened V by 3 bases and J by 2 bases, and 11 bases separated the two germline ends. The DNA of the CDR3 is TGTGCCAGCTCACCCGTAGGACAGCCCTACGAGCAGTACTTC. Amino acids: CASSPVGQPYEQYF.

V and J are TRBV5-1 and TRBJ2-7; 10 positions agree with TRBD2. This CDR3 is built from 14 residues. Per germline, CDR1 SGHRS and CDR2 YFSETQ. The V segment lost 3 bases and the J segment 8 bases; nucleotides outside the gene matches: 8. For the CDR3, the DNA is TGCGCCAGCAGCTCTACTAGCGGGACCCGCCAGCAGTACTTC. Protein: CASSSTSGTRQQYF.

The chain is built from TRBV6-1 and TRBJ1-2; 9 nucleotides align to TRBD1. J was trimmed by 2 bases and V by 2 bases; bases with no gene match: 3. The CDR3 sequence is 15 residues long. Germline lookup yields CDR1 MNHNS and CDR2 SASEGT. The CDR3 protein is CASSEPGQGNYGYTF. For the CDR3, the DNA is TGTGCCAGCAGTGAACCCGGACAGGGGAACTATGGCTACACCTTC.

The chain couples TRBV11-3 to TRBJ2-3, with TRBD1 matching 10 bases. CDR1 is SGHNT, CDR2 YENEEA, per germline. The ends lost 5 bases at V and 1 base at J; junction bases unmatched: 3. This CDR3 comprises 15 residues. The CDR3 nucleotides are TGTGCCAGCAGCCCAGGGACAGGGGGCACAGATACGCAGTATTTT. Protein product: CASSPGTGGTDTQYF. The full variable domain, rest sourced from reference TRBV11-3 and TRBJ2-3, is EAGVVQSPRYKIIEKKQPVAFWCNPISGHNTLYWYLQNLGQGPELLIRYENEEAVDDSQLPKDRFSAERLKGVDSTLKIQPAELGDSAVYLCASSPGTGGTDTQYFGPGTRLTVL.

This rearrangement joins TRBV6-1 to TRBJ2-7; 7 nucleotides agree with TRBD1. The CDR3 is made up of 13 amino acids. Germline values: CDR1 MNHNS, CDR2 SASEGT. With 5 bases clipped from V and 6 bases from J, the junction kept 7 bases outside the gene matches. The CDR3 is CASSIWDSLEQYF. The CDR3 region has the DNA TGTGCCAGCAGTATATGGGACAGTCTCGAGCAGTACTTC.

The gene calls are TRBV19 and TRBJ2-1; 7 bases match TRBD1. V lost 5 bases to trimming and J lost 7 bases; unmatched junction nucleotides: 11. In germline, CDR1 is LNHDA, CDR2 SQIVND (reference sequence). The CDR3 runs to 15 residues. This CDR3 reads CASSLLSQGDNEQFF. DNA for the CDR3: TGTGCCAGTAGTCTACTCAGCCAGGGGGATAATGAGCAGTTCTTC.

The V gene is TRBV6-5, the J gene TRBJ1-3; D not resolved. The germline CDR1 and CDR2 sequences are MNHEY and SVGAGI. The CDR3 runs to 15 residues. V was cut by 6 bases and J by 0 bases, with 12 bases left in between. The CDR3 region has the DNA TGTGCCAGCAGAAGGACGGACTCCTCTGGAAACACCATATATTTT. Amino acids: CASRRTDSSGNTIYF.

This rearrangement joins TRBV5-1 to TRBJ1-2; 9 nucleotides line up with TRBD1. Germline values: CDR1 SGHRS, CDR2 YFSETQ. The CDR3 runs 14 residues. Trimming took 3 bases from V and 8 from J; bases not matched to a gene: 8. In DNA form, the CDR3 reads TGCGCCAGCAGCTCGGGACAGGGACCAATGGGCTACACCTTC. Its translation is CASSSGQGPMGYTF.

The V gene is TRBV5-1, the J gene TRBJ2-3; D may be TRBD1 (6 bases). Germline assignment: CDR1 SGHRS and CDR2 YFSETQ. This CDR3 is 13 amino acids long. Trimming removed 0 bases at V and 4 bases at J, with 6 bases between. The CDR3 here is CASSLEGADTQYF. DNA for the CDR3: TGCGCCAGCAGCTTGGAGGGGGCAGATACGCAGTATTTT.